This paragraph reports one T cell receptor beta chain. Its antigen remains unidentified. These data are taken from a study of shared clonotypes between healthy human individuals. General study points: Clonotypes shared by all four donors outscored non-shared clonotypes in generation probability. Incomplete sequencing of sorted subsets was indicated by rarefaction despite large depth.

Using immunoSEQ multiplex PCR, the repertoire was profiled, and TCRdb retains in-frame clones only, with some absent. This sample has about 980,000 clones; over 60% occur once, and the top ten carry about 1.5%. V was cut by 4 bases and J by 0 bases, with 9 bases left in between. This CDR3 is 14 amino acids long. Germline CDR1 and CDR2: GTSNPN and SVGIG (reference sequence). CD4+ cells underwent separation, giving CD45RA+ naive and CD45RA-negative memory subsets. The V gene is TRBV30, the J gene TRBJ2-2; D may be TRBD1 (5 bases). Material for sequencing was memory CD4+ T cells sorted from blood. As for subset: CD45RA-negative fraction. The receptor was isolated from a man in his late teens or twenties in good health. The CDR3 nucleotides read TGTGCCTGGAACAGGCAGGCGAACACCGGGGAGCTGTTTTTT. Translating it yields CAWNRQANTGELFF.